These T cell receptor beta chains were read from a single sample in a study of beta chain features in type 1 diabetes. Some clones are missing from TCRdb's copy, which holds only in-frame ones; the method was immunoSEQ multiplex PCR. The data hold roughly 380,000 clones, with about 18% observed a single time. The material sequenced was naive CD4+ T cells from blood. All receptors come from a young woman in good health. CDR3s leave out the opening cysteine and the closing phenylalanine or tryptophan. The order of the fields is V gene, J gene, CDR3 protein.

V gene: TRBV30; J gene: TRBJ1-1; CDR3 protein: AWRVTDLNTEAF
V gene: TRBV5-1; J gene: TRBJ2-1; CDR3 protein: ASSLGGDSYNEQF
V gene: TRBV19; J gene: TRBJ2-7; CDR3 protein: ASSIISSDGDEQY
V gene: TRBV13; J gene: TRBJ2-5; CDR3 protein: ASSSTGTEETQY
V gene: TRBV5-4; J gene: TRBJ1-1; CDR3 protein: ATGGLNTEAF
V gene: TRBV4-1; J gene: TRBJ2-3; CDR3 protein: ASSPGQLTDTQY
V gene: TRBV9; J gene: TRBJ2-1; CDR3 protein: ASSVELAGGGHNEQF
V gene: TRBV15; J gene: TRBJ2-5; CDR3 protein: ATSRGGPGETQY
V gene: TRBV5-1; J gene: TRBJ2-3; CDR3 protein: ASSPSGTSYTQY
V gene: TRBV9; J gene: TRBJ2-1; CDR3 protein: ASSVGRGTYNEQF
V gene: TRBV30; J gene: TRBJ2-3; CDR3 protein: AWTPRARGTDTQY
V gene: TRBV9; J gene: TRBJ2-3; CDR3 protein: ASSRLSGATTDTQY
V gene: TRBV9; J gene: TRBJ2-7; CDR3 protein: ASSVGGENYEQY
V gene: TRBV5-1; J gene: TRBJ1-1; CDR3 protein: ASSPGHRNTEAF
V gene: TRBV5-1; J gene: TRBJ2-5; CDR3 protein: ASSLTLAGGTQY
V gene: TRBV4-1; J gene: TRBJ2-2; CDR3 protein: ASSQDPGGRNTGELF
V gene: TRBV2; J gene: TRBJ2-5; CDR3 protein: ASSLQETQY
V gene: TRBV11-2; J gene: TRBJ2-5; CDR3 protein: ASSPRWLTLQETQY
V gene: TRBV21-1; J gene: TRBJ2-1; CDR3 protein: ASSKARRVTEF
V gene: TRBV30; J gene: TRBJ2-2; CDR3 protein: AWSILSGSRKLF
V gene: TRBV29-1; J gene: TRBJ1-1; CDR3 protein: SVYRNTEAF
V gene: TRBV19; J gene: TRBJ2-3; CDR3 protein: ASSPGQDPDTQY
V gene: TRBV18; J gene: TRBJ2-4; CDR3 protein: ASSSAGGPSIQY
V gene: TRBV30; J gene: TRBJ1-2; CDR3 protein: AWSPPYGGYGYT
V gene: TRBV9; J gene: TRBJ2-5; CDR3 protein: ASSVSPQETQY
V gene: TRBV5-1; J gene: TRBJ1-2; CDR3 protein: ASSLSGQGTGYT
V gene: TRBV6-5; J gene: TRBJ2-7; CDR3 protein: ASSLAGQGRYEQY
V gene: TRBV18; J gene: TRBJ1-1; CDR3 protein: ASSPQVNTEAF
V gene: TRBV4-1; J gene: TRBJ1-5; CDR3 protein: ASSQPTGPAGQPQH
V gene: TRBV5-1; J gene: TRBJ1-1; CDR3 protein: ASSLVGGSNTEAF